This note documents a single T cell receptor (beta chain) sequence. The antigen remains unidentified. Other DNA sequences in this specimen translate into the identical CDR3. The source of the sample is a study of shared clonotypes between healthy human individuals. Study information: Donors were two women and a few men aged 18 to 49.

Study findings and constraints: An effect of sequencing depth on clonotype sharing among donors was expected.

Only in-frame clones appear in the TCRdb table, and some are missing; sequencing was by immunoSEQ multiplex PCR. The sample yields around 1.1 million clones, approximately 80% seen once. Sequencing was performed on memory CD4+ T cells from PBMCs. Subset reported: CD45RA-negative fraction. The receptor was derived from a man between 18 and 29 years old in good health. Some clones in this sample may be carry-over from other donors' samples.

This CDR3 reads CASSYSQNTEAFF. The CDR3 bases are TGTGCCAGCAGTTACTCGCAGAACACTGAAGCTTTCTTT. This chain connects TRBV6-5 to TRBJ1-1, with D uncertain. CDR1 is MNHEY and CDR2 is SVGAGI in the germline V gene. V gave up 0 bases and J gave up 1 base, with 3 bases separating them. This CDR3 has 13 residues.